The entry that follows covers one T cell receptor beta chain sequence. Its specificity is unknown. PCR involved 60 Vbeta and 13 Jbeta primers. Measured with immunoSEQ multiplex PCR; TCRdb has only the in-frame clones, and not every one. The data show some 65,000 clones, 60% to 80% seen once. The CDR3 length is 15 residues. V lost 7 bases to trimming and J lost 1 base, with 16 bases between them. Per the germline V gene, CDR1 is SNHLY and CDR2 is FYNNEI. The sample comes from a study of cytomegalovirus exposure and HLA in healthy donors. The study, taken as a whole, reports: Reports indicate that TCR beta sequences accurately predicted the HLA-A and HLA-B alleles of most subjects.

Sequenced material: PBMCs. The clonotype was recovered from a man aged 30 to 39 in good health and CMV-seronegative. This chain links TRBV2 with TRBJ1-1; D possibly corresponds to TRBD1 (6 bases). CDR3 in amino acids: CASNLGGSGNTEAFF. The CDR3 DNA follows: TGTGCCAGCAACTTAGGGGGATCTGGGAACACTGAAGCTTTCTTT.